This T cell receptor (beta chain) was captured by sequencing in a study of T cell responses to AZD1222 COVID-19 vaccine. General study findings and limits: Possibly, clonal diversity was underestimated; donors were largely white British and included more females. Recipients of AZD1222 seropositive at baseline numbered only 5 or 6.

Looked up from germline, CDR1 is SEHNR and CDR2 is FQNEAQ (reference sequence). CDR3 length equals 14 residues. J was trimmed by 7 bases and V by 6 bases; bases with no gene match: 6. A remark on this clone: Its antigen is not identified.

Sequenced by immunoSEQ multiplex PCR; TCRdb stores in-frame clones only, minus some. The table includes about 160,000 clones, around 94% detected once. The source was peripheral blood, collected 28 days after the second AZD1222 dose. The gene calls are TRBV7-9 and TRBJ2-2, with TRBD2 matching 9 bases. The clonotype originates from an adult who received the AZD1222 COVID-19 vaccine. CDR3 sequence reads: CASSLSGSGGELFF. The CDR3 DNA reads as TGTGCCAGCAGTCTTAGCGGGAGTGGCGGGGAGCTGTTTTTT.